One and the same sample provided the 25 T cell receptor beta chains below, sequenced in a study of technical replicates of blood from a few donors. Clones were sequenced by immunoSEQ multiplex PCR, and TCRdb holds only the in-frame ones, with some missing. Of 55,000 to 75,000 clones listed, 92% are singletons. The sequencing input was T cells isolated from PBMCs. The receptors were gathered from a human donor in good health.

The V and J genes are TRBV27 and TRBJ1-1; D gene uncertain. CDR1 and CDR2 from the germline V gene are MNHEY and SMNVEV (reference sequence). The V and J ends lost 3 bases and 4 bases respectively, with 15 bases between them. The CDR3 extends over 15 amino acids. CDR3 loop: CASSLSPGFGTEAFF. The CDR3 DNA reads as TGTGCCAGCAGTTTGTCCCCTGGTTTCGGCACTGAAGCTTTCTTT.

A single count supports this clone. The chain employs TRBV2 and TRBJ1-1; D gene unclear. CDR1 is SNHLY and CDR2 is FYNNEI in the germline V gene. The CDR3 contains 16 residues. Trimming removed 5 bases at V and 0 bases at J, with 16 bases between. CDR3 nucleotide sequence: TGTGCCAGCAGTTCTCCCCTCGTAAACATGAACACTGAAGCTTTCTTT. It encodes CASSSPLVNMNTEAFF.

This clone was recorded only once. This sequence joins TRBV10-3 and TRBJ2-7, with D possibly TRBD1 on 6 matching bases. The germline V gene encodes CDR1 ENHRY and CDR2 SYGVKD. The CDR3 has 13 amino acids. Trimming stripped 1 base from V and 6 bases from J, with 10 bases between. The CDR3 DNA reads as TGTGCCATCAGTGAGTACCGGGACACCGAGCAGTACTTC. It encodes CAISEYRDTEQYF.

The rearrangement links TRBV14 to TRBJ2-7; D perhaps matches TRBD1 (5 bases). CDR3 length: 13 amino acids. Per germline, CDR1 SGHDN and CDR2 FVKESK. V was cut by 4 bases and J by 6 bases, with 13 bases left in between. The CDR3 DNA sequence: TGTGCCAGCAGCCTCCAGGGTAGGGTCGAGCAGTACTTC. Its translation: CASSLQGRVEQYF.

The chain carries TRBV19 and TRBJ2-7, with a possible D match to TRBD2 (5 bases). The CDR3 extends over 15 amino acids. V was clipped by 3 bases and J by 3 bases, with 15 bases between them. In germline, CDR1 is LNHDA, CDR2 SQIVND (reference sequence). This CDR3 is CASSIKERRGYEQYF. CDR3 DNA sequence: TGTGCCAGTAGTATTAAAGAGCGGAGAGGCTACGAGCAGTACTTC.

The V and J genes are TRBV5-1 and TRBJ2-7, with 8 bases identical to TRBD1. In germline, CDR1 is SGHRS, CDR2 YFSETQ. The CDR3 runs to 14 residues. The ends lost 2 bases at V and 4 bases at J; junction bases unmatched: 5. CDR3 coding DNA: TGCGCCAGCAGCTTTAGGACAGGGCAATACGAGCAGTACTTC. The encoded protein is CASSFRTGQYEQYF.

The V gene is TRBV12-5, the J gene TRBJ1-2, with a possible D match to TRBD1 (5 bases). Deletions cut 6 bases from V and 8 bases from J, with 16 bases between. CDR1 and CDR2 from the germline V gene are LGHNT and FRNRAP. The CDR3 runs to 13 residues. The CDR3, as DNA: TGTGCTAGTGGCCCGTCGGCGGAGGGGGGCTACACCTTC. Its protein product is CASGPSAEGGYTF.

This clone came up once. The CDR3 region is CASIPAGGLEQFF. CDR3 bases: TGTGCCAGCATACCAGCGGGAGGGCTTGAGCAGTTCTTC. V is TRBV7-6 and J is TRBJ2-1, with 10 bases aligning to TRBD2. The CDR3 loop spans 13 amino acids. CDR1 and CDR2 (germline): SGHVS, FNYEAQ. The trim removed 7 bases at V and 9 bases at J, leaving 6 bases unmatched.

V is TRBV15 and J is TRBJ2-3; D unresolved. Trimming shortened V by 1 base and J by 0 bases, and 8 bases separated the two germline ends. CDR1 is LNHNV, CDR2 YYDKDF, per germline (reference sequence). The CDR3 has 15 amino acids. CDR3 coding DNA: TGTGCCACCAGCAGAGGACTTTACAGCACAGATACGCAGTATTTT. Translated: CATSRGLYSTDTQYF.

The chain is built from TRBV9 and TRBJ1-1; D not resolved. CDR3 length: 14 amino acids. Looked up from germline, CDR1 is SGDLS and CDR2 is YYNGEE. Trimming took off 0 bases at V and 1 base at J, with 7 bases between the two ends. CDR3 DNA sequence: TGTGCCAGCAGCGTAGTAGCTGGGAACACTGAAGCTTTCTTT. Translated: CASSVVAGNTEAFF.

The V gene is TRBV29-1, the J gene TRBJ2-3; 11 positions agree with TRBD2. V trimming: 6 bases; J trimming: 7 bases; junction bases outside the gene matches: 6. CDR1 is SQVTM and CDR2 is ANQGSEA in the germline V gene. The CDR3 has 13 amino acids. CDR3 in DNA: TGCAGCGTCTTAGCGGGAGGGCCAAATACGCAGTATTTT. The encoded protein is CSVLAGGPNTQYF.

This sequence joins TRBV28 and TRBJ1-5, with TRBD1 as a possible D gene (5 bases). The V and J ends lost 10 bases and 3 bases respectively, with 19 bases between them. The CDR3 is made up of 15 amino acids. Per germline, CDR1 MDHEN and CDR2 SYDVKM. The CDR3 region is CATLTQGTNNQPQHF. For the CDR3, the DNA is TGTGCCACCCTTACCCAGGGAACTAACAATCAGCCCCAGCATTTT.

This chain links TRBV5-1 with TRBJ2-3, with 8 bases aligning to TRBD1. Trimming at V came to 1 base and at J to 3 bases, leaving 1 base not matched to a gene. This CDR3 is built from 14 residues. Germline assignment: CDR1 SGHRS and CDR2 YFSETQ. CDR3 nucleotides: TGCGCCAGCAGCTTGCAGGGGGCAACAGATACGCAGTATTTT. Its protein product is CASSLQGATDTQYF.

CDR3 coding DNA: TGCAGCGTTGTCTTGGGGGGGAATCAGCCCCAGCATTTT. Protein sequence: CSVVLGGNQPQHF. This sequence joins TRBV29-1 and TRBJ1-5; D is possibly TRBD1 (5 bases). From germline, CDR1 is SQVTM and CDR2 ANQGSEA. The CDR3 length is 13 residues. Between the trimmed V and J ends, which lost 4 bases and 4 bases, there was a span of 11 bases.

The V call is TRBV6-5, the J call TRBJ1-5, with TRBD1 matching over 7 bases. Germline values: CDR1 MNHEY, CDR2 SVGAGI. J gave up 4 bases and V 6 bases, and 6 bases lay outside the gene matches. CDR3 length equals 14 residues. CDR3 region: CASSLDRVNQPQHF. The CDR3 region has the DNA TGTGCCAGCAGCCTCGACAGGGTGAATCAGCCCCAGCATTTT.

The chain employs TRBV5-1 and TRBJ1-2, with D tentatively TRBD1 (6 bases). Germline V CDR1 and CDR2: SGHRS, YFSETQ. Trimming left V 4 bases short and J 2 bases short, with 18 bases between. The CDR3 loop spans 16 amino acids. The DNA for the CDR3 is TGCGCCAGCAGCCCCAAAAGGGGGGGGCAGAACTATGGCTACACCTTC. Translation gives CASSPKRGGQNYGYTF.

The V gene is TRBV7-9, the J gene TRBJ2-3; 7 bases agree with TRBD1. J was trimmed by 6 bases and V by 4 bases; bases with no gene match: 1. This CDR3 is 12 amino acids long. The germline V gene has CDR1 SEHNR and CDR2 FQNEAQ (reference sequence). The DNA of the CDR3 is TGTGCCAGCAGCTCACAGGGGGATACGCAGTATTTT. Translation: CASSSQGDTQYF.

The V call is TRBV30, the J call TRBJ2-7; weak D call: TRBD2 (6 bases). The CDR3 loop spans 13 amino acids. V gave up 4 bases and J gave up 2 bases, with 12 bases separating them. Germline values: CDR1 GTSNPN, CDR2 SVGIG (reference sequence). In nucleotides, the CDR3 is TGTGCCTGGAACCACGGCGGGGCCTACGAGCAGTACTTC. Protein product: CAWNHGGAYEQYF.

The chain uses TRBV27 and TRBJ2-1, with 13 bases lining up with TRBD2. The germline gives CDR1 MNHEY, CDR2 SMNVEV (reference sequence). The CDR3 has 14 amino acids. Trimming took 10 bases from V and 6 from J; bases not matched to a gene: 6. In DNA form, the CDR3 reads TGTGCCACCCGACTAGCGGGAGGTCCCAATGAGCAGTTCTTC. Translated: CATRLAGGPNEQFF.

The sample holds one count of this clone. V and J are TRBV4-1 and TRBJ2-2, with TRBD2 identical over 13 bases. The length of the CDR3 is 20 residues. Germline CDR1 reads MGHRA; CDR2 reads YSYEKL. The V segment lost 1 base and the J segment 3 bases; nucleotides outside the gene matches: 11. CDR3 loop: CASSQGRTSGRLADTGELFF. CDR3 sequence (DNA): TGCGCCAGCAGCCAAGGGCGGACTAGCGGGAGACTTGCAGACACCGGGGAGCTGTTTTTT.

In DNA, the CDR3 is TGTGCCTGGAGTGGGGGAGGAGCTTTCTTT. Protein sequence: CAWSGGGAFF. The chain recombines TRBV30 with TRBJ1-1; no clear D. The CDR3 contains 10 residues. V was clipped by 1 base and J by 10 bases, with 7 bases between them. Germline CDR1 is GTSNPN and CDR2 is SVGIG (reference sequence). The full variable domain, its missing parts supplied by reference TRBV30 and TRBJ1-1, is SQTIHQWPATLVQPVGSPLSLECTVEGTSNPNLYWYRQAAGRGLQLLFYSVGIGQISSEVPQNLSASRPQDRQFILSSKKLLLSDSGFYLCAWSGGGAFFGQGTRLTVV.

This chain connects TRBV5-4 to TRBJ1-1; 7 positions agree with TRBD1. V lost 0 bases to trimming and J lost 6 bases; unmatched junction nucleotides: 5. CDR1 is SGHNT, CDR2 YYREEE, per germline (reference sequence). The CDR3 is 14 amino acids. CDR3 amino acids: CASSLDRGVAEAFF. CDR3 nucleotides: TGTGCCAGCAGCTTGGACAGGGGAGTGGCTGAAGCTTTCTTT.

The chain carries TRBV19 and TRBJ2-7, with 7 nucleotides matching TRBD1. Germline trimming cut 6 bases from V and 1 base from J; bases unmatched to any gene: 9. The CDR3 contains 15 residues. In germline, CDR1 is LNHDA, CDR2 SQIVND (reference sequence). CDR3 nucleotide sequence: TGTGCCAGTAGACAAGACAGGGAAGGTTCCTACGAGCAGTACTTC. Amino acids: CASRQDREGSYEQYF.

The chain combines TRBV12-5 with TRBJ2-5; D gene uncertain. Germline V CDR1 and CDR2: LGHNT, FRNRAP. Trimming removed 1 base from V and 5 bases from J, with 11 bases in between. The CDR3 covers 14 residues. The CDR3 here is CASGLGRVGETQYF. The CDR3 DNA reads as TGTGCTAGTGGTTTGGGCCGGGTTGGGGAGACCCAGTACTTC.

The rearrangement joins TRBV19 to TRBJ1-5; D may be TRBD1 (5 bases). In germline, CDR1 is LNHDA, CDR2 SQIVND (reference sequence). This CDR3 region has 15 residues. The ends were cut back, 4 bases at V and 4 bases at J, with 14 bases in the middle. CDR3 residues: CASSKGRGLNQPQHF. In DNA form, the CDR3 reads TGTGCCAGTAGTAAGGGGCGGGGTCTGAATCAGCCCCAGCATTTT.